A selection of T cell receptor beta chains follows, all from one sample in a study of T-cell memory formation after mild COVID-19. TCRdb fed the 5' RACE reads into MiXCR, producing one record per CDR3 protein. The data show about 350,000 distinct CDR3 sequences, 12% to 15% seen once. The sequenced sample consisted of PBMCs or a T cell subset sorted from them (not recorded which). The receptors were gathered from a man aged 18 to 29 who had mild COVID-19 (a few samples of this study predate the infection). Cell type and time point are not known. CDR3s include the opening cysteine and the closing phenylalanine or tryptophan. The D gene is left open where the match is weak. Expanded clones get a size class; other rows say once, few or many, or leave the size out.

TRBV24-1,NA,NA,TRBJ2-3,CATSDAGAGTDTQYF,TGTGCCACCAGTGATGCGGGGGCTGGCACAGATACGCAGTATTTT
TRBV6-2/TRBV6-3,TRBD1,NA,TRBJ1-2,CASTKKDRAFYGYTF,TGTGCCAGCACAAAAAAGGACAGGGCCTTTTATGGCTACACCTTC
TRBV28,TRBD1,NA,TRBJ2-4,CASSLLGTGTGYDIQYF,TGTGCCAGCAGTTTGCTTGGTACCGGGACAGGGTACGACATTCAGTACTTC
TRBV29-1,NA,many,TRBJ2-2,CSVVPGTGELFF,TGCAGCGTTGTTCCCGGGACCGGGGAGCTGTTTTTT
TRBV5-4,NA,few,TRBJ1-1,CASSLEGPSGTEAFF,TGTGCCAGCAGCTTGGAGGGGCCTTCGGGCACTGAAGCTTTCTTT
TRBV19,NA,NA,TRBJ1-6,CASSGLTYNSPLHF,TGTGCCAGTAGTGGTCTCACCTATAATTCACCCCTCCACTTT
TRBV11-2,NA,many,TRBJ2-7,CASSLDGVNRYEQYF,TGTGCCAGCAGCTTAGATGGCGTAAACCGCTACGAGCAGTACTTC
TRBV6-2/TRBV6-3,NA,NA,TRBJ1-1,CASPRGTGHADTEAFF,TGTGCCAGCCCCCGGGGGACGGGTCATGCGGACACTGAAGCTTTCTTT
TRBV9,NA,NA,TRBJ1-5,CASSRVGEQSNQPQHF,TGTGCCAGCAGCCGGGTTGGGGAGCAAAGCAATCAGCCCCAGCATTTT
TRBV5-1,NA,few,TRBJ2-1,CASSLRGRNEQFF,TGCGCCAGCAGCTTGCGGGGGAGGAATGAGCAGTTCTTC
TRBV7-9,NA,few,TRBJ1-5,CASSLFAGANQPQHF,TGTGCCAGCAGCTTATTCGCGGGGGCTAATCAGCCCCAGCATTTT
TRBV6-5,NA,NA,TRBJ2-1,CASSYSPEGSYNEQFF,TGTGCCAGCAGTTACTCCCCCGAGGGCTCCTACAATGAGCAGTTCTTC
TRBV24-1,TRBD1,many,TRBJ2-5,CATSDATGFETQYF,TGTGCCACCAGTGATGCGACAGGGTTTGAGACCCAGTACTTC
TRBV7-9,TRBD2,many,TRBJ2-1,CASSLALAGAYNEQFF,TGTGCCAGCAGCTTAGCCCTAGCGGGGGCGTACAATGAGCAGTTCTTC
TRBV7-8,NA,NA,TRBJ2-2,CASSLRTGRAGELFF,TGTGCCAGCAGCCTGAGGACAGGGAGGGCCGGGGAGCTGTTTTTT
TRBV6-5,NA,few,TRBJ1-2,CASSYTENYGYTF,TGTGCCAGCAGTTACACAGAGAACTATGGCTACACCTTC
TRBV7-9,NA,NA,TRBJ1-2,CASSLESRGRGYTF,TGTGCCAGCAGCTTAGAATCCCGGGGGCGCGGCTACACCTTC
TRBV6-5,NA,once,TRBJ2-7,CASRDSVVYEQYF,TGTGCCAGCAGAGACAGCGTAGTTTACGAGCAGTACTTC
TRBV30,NA,many,TRBJ2-1,CAWSVDWRGAGAYNEQFF,TGTGCCTGGAGTGTAGACTGGCGCGGGGCTGGGGCCTACAATGAGCAGTTCTTC
TRBV5-1,NA,few,TRBJ2-5,CASSLFTGPETQYF,TGCGCCAGCAGCTTGTTTACTGGCCCAGAGACCCAGTACTTC
TRBV5-1,NA,NA,TRBJ2-3,CASSLGTAIGTDTQYF,TGCGCCAGCAGCTTGGGGACAGCTATCGGCACAGATACGCAGTATTTT
TRBV4-3,TRBD1,NA,TRBJ1-2,CASSYRGRAYGYTF,TGCGCCAGCAGTTACAGGGGTAGGGCCTATGGCTACACCTTC
TRBV19,NA,NA,TRBJ1-5,CASSMEDQPQHF,TGTGCCAGTAGTATGGAGGATCAGCCCCAGCATTTT
TRBV6-1,NA,NA,TRBJ1-5,CASSEFGNSNQPQHF,TGTGCCAGCAGTGAATTCGGAAATAGCAATCAGCCCCAGCATTTT
TRBV5-1,TRBD1,many,TRBJ2-3,CASSTGQNTDTQYF,TGCGCCAGCAGCACGGGACAGAACACAGATACGCAGTATTTT
TRBV27,TRBD1,NA,TRBJ2-5,CASHGGQGEETQYF,TGTGCCAGCCACGGGGGACAGGGAGAAGAGACCCAGTACTTC
TRBV20-1,NA,NA,TRBJ1-2,CSATSRGYGYTF,TGCAGTGCTACCTCCAGGGGCTATGGCTACACCTTC
TRBV5-6,NA,few,TRBJ2-1,CASSLGPEQFF,TGTGCCAGCAGCTTGGGTCCTGAGCAGTTCTTC
TRBV14,NA,NA,TRBJ2-1,CASSPSGVPNEQFF,TGTGCCAGCAGCCCCTCAGGAGTCCCCAATGAGCAGTTCTTC
TRBV10-3,NA,many,TRBJ2-5,CAILAAYQETQYF,TGTGCCATCTTAGCGGCCTACCAAGAGACCCAGTACTTC
TRBV28,TRBD1,NA,TRBJ2-5,CASSLTGDGETQYF,TGTGCCAGCAGCTTGACAGGGGATGGGGAGACCCAGTACTTC
TRBV2,NA,NA,TRBJ2-2,CASSNSNTGELFF,TGTGCCAGCAGTAACAGCAACACCGGGGAGCTGTTTTTT
TRBV4-3,NA,few,TRBJ1-1,CASSQDHRHTEAFF,TGCGCCAGCAGCCAAGATCATCGGCACACTGAAGCTTTCTTT
TRBV4-1,TRBD2,NA,TRBJ2-1,CASSISGGALEQFF,TGCGCCAGCAGCATTAGCGGGGGGGCCCTTGAGCAGTTCTTC
TRBV12-3/TRBV12-4,NA,NA,TRBJ1-4,CASTLWGEKLFF,TGTGCCAGCACCCTATGGGGTGAAAAACTGTTTTTT
TRBV11-2,NA,few,TRBJ2-2,CASSFPPIATGELFF,TGTGCCAGCAGCTTCCCCCCGATAGCCACCGGGGAGCTGTTTTTT
TRBV10-3,TRBD2,few,TRBJ2-2,CAIRKTSQNTGELFF,TGTGCCATCAGAAAGACTAGCCAAAACACCGGGGAGCTGTTTTTT
TRBV12-3/TRBV12-4,NA,few,TRBJ2-7,CASKRQGPYEQYF,TGTGCCAGCAAGAGGCAGGGACCCTACGAGCAGTACTTC
TRBV12-3/TRBV12-4,TRBD2,few,TRBJ2-1,CASSFGGGANEQFF,TGTGCCAGCAGTTTTGGCGGGGGGGCGAATGAGCAGTTCTTC
TRBV20-1,NA,few,TRBJ2-3,CSARLDTQYF,TGCAGTGCTAGGCTGGATACGCAGTATTTT
TRBV7-2,TRBD1,NA,TRBJ1-6,CASSVDRGPSPLHF,TGTGCCAGCAGCGTCGACAGGGGGCCTTCACCCCTCCACTTT
TRBV20-1,NA,few,TRBJ2-5,CSARPSRGDQETQYF,TGCAGTGCTAGACCAAGTAGGGGTGACCAAGAGACCCAGTACTTC
TRBV6-6,NA,NA,TRBJ1-3,CASSYSTSGNTIYF,TGTGCCAGCAGTTACTCGACCTCTGGAAACACCATATATTTT
TRBV25-1,NA,NA,TRBJ2-1,CASANRAEQFF,TGTGCCAGCGCAAACAGGGCTGAGCAGTTCTTC
TRBV10-3,NA,few,TRBJ2-5,CAISEKAETQYF,TGTGCCATCAGTGAAAAAGCGGAGACCCAGTACTTC
TRBV7-2,NA,few,TRBJ1-5,CASSLVAFSFQPQHF,TGTGCCAGCAGCTTAGTCGCCTTCTCATTTCAGCCCCAGCATTTT
TRBV5-1,NA,many,TRBJ2-2,CASSTSDSANTGELFF,TGCGCCAGCAGCACCTCCGACAGCGCGAACACCGGGGAGCTGTTTTTT
TRBV20-1,TRBD1,NA,TRBJ1-2,CSAVHRGLPYGYTF,TGCAGTGCCGTCCACAGGGGGCTACCCTATGGCTACACCTTC
TRBV7-3,NA,NA,TRBJ1-1,CASSLTRGSTEAFF,TGTGCCAGCAGCTTAACGCGGGGTTCCACTGAAGCTTTCTTT
TRBV5-1,NA,many,TRBJ2-5,CASSTGQVERETQYF,TGCGCCAGCAGCACGGGCCAGGTGGAAAGAGAGACCCAGTACTTC
TRBV5-1,NA,NA,TRBJ1-2,CASSRDFEYGYTF,TGCGCCAGCAGCCGGGACTTTGAGTATGGCTACACCTTC
TRBV10-3,NA,many,TRBJ2-4,CAISDRVENIQYF,TGTGCCATCAGTGACAGGGTCGAAAACATTCAGTACTTC
TRBV7-2,TRBD1,many,TRBJ2-2,CASSWGQGGELFF,TGTGCCAGCAGCTGGGGACAGGGCGGGGAGCTGTTTTTT
TRBV4-1,NA,few,TRBJ1-1,CASSPFGTEAFF,TGCGCCAGCAGTCCTTTCGGCACTGAAGCTTTCTTT
TRBV20-1,TRBD2,few,TRBJ2-1,CSASVWGGNEQFF,TGCAGTGCTAGTGTCTGGGGGGGTAATGAGCAGTTCTTC
TRBV5-5,TRBD1,NA,TRBJ2-2,CASSPVQGWTGELFF,TGTGCCAGCAGCCCGGTACAGGGGTGGACCGGGGAGCTGTTTTTT
TRBV28,NA,few,TRBJ2-7,CASSSAPGPYEQYF,TGTGCCAGCAGTTCAGCGCCGGGGCCGTACGAGCAGTACTTC
TRBV20-1,NA,NA,TRBJ2-3,CSAPGALTTDTQYF,TGCAGTGCTCCGGGGGCCCTGACCACAGATACGCAGTATTTT
TRBV29-1,TRBD1,once,TRBJ1-3,CSVDTRGISGNTIYF,TGCAGCGTTGATACCAGGGGGATCTCTGGAAACACCATATATTTT
TRBV7-2,NA,NA,TRBJ1-4,CASSRGGEGLGEKLFF,TGTGCCAGCAGCCGCGGGGGTGAGGGCCTGGGTGAAAAACTGTTTTTT